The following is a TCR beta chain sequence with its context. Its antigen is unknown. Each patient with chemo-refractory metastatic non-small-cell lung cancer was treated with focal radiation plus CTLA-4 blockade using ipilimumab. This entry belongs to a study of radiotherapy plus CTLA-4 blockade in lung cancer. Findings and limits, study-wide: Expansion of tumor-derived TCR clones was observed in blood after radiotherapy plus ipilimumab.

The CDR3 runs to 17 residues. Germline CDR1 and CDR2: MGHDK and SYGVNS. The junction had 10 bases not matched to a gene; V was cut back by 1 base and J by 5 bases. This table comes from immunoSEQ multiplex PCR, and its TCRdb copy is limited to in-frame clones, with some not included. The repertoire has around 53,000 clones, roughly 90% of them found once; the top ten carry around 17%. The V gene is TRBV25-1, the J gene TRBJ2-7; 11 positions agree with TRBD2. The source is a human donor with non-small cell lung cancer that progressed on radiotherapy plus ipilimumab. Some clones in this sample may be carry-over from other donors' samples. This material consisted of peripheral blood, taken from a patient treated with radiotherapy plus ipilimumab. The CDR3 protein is CASSESLAGGPVNEQYF. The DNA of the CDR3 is TGTGCCAGCAGTGAATCTTTAGCGGGAGGGCCTGTCAACGAGCAGTACTTC.